This T cell receptor (beta chain) was observed in a study of control samples from healthy donors and cancer patients. Data came from immunoSEQ multiplex PCR; TCRdb stores just in-frame clones and leaves some out. The repertoire holds under 110,000 clones, with 85% to 90% as singletons. This clonotype originated in a man aged 30-40 years in good health. Sequencing was done on a sample of blood.

In DNA, the CDR3 is TGTGCCAGCGGAAGGGAGGGGCGCGGGACTGAAGCTTTCTTT. This gives the protein CASGREGRGTEAFF. The V gene is TRBV6-5, the J gene TRBJ1-1; perhaps TRBD1 as D (5 bases). CDR3 length equals 14 residues. V was cut by 8 bases and J by 5 bases, with 18 bases left in between. Per germline, CDR1 MNHEY and CDR2 SVGAGI.